This passage covers 19 T cell receptor beta chains from one sample sequenced in a study of T cell repertoires in cytomegalovirus infection. TCRdb redid the calling of the reads with MiXCR, one entry per CDR3 protein. The sample contains more than 650,000 distinct CDR3 sequences, 35% to 40% of which appear only once. Material for sequencing was PBMCs. These receptors all stem from a human donor in good health (CMV status not recorded). Some clones in this sample may be carry-over from other donors' samples.

The chain joins TRBV7-9 to TRBJ1-2, with 9 bases aligning to TRBD1. The V segment lost 5 bases and the J segment 9 bases; nucleotides outside the gene matches: 10. Germline V CDR1 and CDR2: SEHNR, FQNEAQ (reference sequence). The CDR3 extends over 14 amino acids. The CDR3 is CASSHPGQGFSYTF. CDR3 coding DNA: TGTGCCAGCAGCCACCCGGGACAGGGTTTTAGCTACACCTTC.

This clonotype was recorded only once. The chain links TRBV2 to TRBJ2-1, with 10 bases that match TRBD2. CDR1 and CDR2 (germline): SNHLY, FYNNEI. V lost 2 bases, J lost 7 bases, and 2 bases stayed unmatched. This CDR3 has 14 amino acids. The CDR3 DNA reads as TGTGCCAGCAGTGAAACTAGCGGGATGAATGAGCAGTTCTTC. Its protein is CASSETSGMNEQFF. Based on the CDR3 plus reference TRBV2 and TRBJ2-1, the full variable domain is EPEVTQTPSHQVTQMGQEVILRCVPISNHLYFYWYRQILGQKVEFLVSFYNNEISEKSEIFDDQFSVERPDGSNFTLKIRSTKLEDSAMYFCASSETSGMNEQFFGPGTRLTVL.

In regard to this clonotype: A read error may account for a junction end that differs from germline. V gene TRBV7-2 combines with J gene TRBJ2-1, with TRBD2 matching over 7 bases. Per the germline V gene, CDR1 is SGHTA and CDR2 is FQGNSA. This CDR3 is 16 amino acids long. The CDR3 coding sequence is TGTGCCAGCAGCTTAGAAGGGGCGGGAGCCGGGGATGAGCAGTTATTC. Amino acids: CASSLEGAGAGDEQLF.

The V call is TRBV29-1, the J call TRBJ1-1; a weak D match, TRBD1 (6 bases). This CDR3 contains 12 residues. V was shortened by 7 bases and J by 0 bases, with 9 bases between the two germline ends. The germline V gene encodes CDR1 SQVTM and CDR2 ANQGSEA. DNA for the CDR3: TGCAGCGCCGGACAGTTGAACACTGAAGCTTTCTTT. It is translated as CSAGQLNTEAFF.

This chain connects TRBV7-2 to TRBJ2-7, with TRBD1 matching over 11 bases. This CDR3 is 14 amino acids long. V lost 5 bases to trimming and J lost 7 bases; unmatched junction nucleotides: 7. CDR1 and CDR2 (germline): SGHTA, FQGNSA. CDR3 coding DNA: TGTGCCAGCAGCCGGGACAGGGGGTTGGGGGAGCAGTACTTC. Amino acids: CASSRDRGLGEQYF.

Notes on this clonotype: A much larger clone differs from this one at a single base, so this may be a read error. V usage is TRBV12-3 or TRBV12-4 and J usage is TRBJ1-5, with no clear D. The CDR3 runs to 16 residues. V was shortened by 3 bases and J by 7 bases, with 19 bases between the two germline ends. Here the CDR3 reads CASSLSYSTRLQPQHF. CDR3 nucleotides: TGTGCCAGCAGTTTGTCCTACTCGACCCGGTTGCAGCCCCAGCATTTT.

A remark on this clonotype: The junction and the germline gene differ at one end; a read error may be behind it. The J gene is TRBJ1-2, the V gene TRBV7-2; the D is unclear. Germline V lookup: CDR1 SGHTA, CDR2 FQGNSA. The CDR3 extends over 13 amino acids. In DNA, the CDR3 is TGTGCAAGCAATAACACAGCTAACTATGGCTACACCTTC. This gives the protein CASNNTANYGYTF.

This clonotype turned up a few times. The chain has TRBV27 and TRBJ1-3; 7 bases line up with TRBD1. Germline loops: CDR1 MNHEY, CDR2 SMNVEV (reference sequence). The CDR3 sequence is 13 residues long. The V segment lost 10 bases and the J segment 4 bases; nucleotides outside the gene matches: 7. The CDR3 nucleotides are TGTGCCACCCGGGACAGTAGAGGAAACACCATATATTTT. Translating gives CATRDSRGNTIYF.

This chain links TRBV12-3 or TRBV12-4 with TRBJ2-3; D gene uncertain. The ends were cut back, 5 bases at V and 1 base at J, with 16 bases in the middle. The CDR3 runs 16 residues. CDR3 in DNA: TGTGCCAGCAGTCCCACTCCCTCCACACGCACAGATACGCAGTATTTT. Its translation is CASSPTPSTRTDTQYF.

The chain recombines TRBV5-1 with TRBJ1-1; D unclear. This CDR3 comprises 15 residues. Trimming removed 1 base at V and 3 bases at J, with 13 bases between. Germline V gene lookup returns CDR1 SGHRS and CDR2 YFSETQ. CDR3 loop: CASSLNPVVDTEAFF. CDR3 DNA sequence: TGCGCCAGCAGCTTGAATCCTGTCGTAGACACTGAAGCTTTCTTT.

This clonotype was observed many times. This chain connects TRBV7-8 to TRBJ2-5; D remains ambiguous. The germline V gene has CDR1 SGHVS and CDR2 FQNEAQ. V lost 1 base and J lost 0, with 3 bases in between. The CDR3 loop spans 13 amino acids. The CDR3, as DNA: TGTGCCAGCAGCTTAGGACACCAAGAGACCCAGTACTTC. This codes for CASSLGHQETQYF. The full variable domain, completed using reference TRBV7-8 and TRBJ2-5, is GAGVSQSPRYKVAKRGQDVALRCDPISGHVSLFWYQQALGQGPEFLTYFQNEAQLDKSGLPSDRFFAERPEGSVSTLKIQRTQQEDSAVYLCASSLGHQETQYFGPGTRLLVL.

This clonotype was counted a few times. The V and J genes are TRBV5-5 and TRBJ2-1; perhaps TRBD2 as D (5 bases). The CDR3 is 12 residues long. Trimming left V 10 bases short and J 5 bases short, with 13 bases between. Germline CDR1 is SGHKS and CDR2 is YYEKEE (reference sequence). As DNA, the CDR3 is TGTGCCGGAAGCGGACTTAACAATGAGCAGTTCTTC. The encoded protein is CAGSGLNNEQFF. Full variable domain (remainder filled in from reference TRBV5-5 and TRBJ2-1): DAGVTQSPTHLIKTRGQQVTLRCSPISGHKSVSWYQQVLGQGPQFIFQYYEKEERGRGNFPDRFSARQFPNYSSELNVNALLLGDSALYLCAGSGLNNEQFFGPGTRLTVL.

As to this clonotype: A read error may produce the germline difference seen at one junction end. J is TRBJ2-7 and V is TRBV4-1, with 10 bases aligning to TRBD1. Germline CDR1 MGHRA, CDR2 YSYEKL. The CDR3 consists of 15 residues. CDR3 loop: CASSAHGQGGYGQYF. For the CDR3, the DNA is TGTGCCAGCAGCGCGCACGGACAGGGGGGTTACGGGCAGTACTTC.

The sample holds many counts of this clonotype. V usage is TRBV7-8 and J usage is TRBJ2-3, with D perhaps matching TRBD1 (5 bases). Germline V lookup: CDR1 SGHVS, CDR2 FQNEAQ. The germline V and J ends were trimmed by 5 bases and 4 bases, with 16 bases remaining between them. This CDR3 contains 15 residues. The CDR3 DNA sequence: TGTGCCAGCAGCGCCGGGTTAAGGGGCCCAGATACGCAGTATTTT. It encodes CASSAGLRGPDTQYF.

The rearrangement links TRBV4-1 to TRBJ2-2, with 12 bases fitting TRBD2. The ends lost 4 bases at V and 6 bases at J; junction bases unmatched: 6. Germline V lookup: CDR1 MGHRA, CDR2 YSYEKL. The CDR3 covers 16 residues. The CDR3 DNA reads TGCGCCAGCAGCCTAGCTAGCGGGGGGGCCCCCGGGGAGCTGTTTTTT. It encodes CASSLASGGAPGELFF.

This clonotype was found a few times. Here the CDR3 DNA reads TGTGCCAGCAGCCCGGTTGAGAACACCGGGGAGCTGTTTTTT. Translation: CASSPVENTGELFF. The V and J genes are TRBV4-2 and TRBJ2-2, with unresolved D. The germline CDR1 and CDR2 sequences are LGHNA and YNFKEQ. This CDR3 contains 14 residues. Trimming took off 4 bases at V and 1 base at J, with 7 bases between the two ends.

The chain recombines TRBV7-9 with TRBJ2-2; 13 bases fit TRBD2. CDR3 length: 16 residues. Trimming removed 3 bases from V and 3 bases from J; junction bases left unmatched: 1. Germline CDR1 and CDR2: SEHNR and FQNEAQ (reference sequence). In nucleotides, the CDR3 is TGTGCCAGCAGCTTCGGGACTAGCGGGGACACCGGGGAGCTGTTTTTT. Its translation: CASSFGTSGDTGELFF.

In this sample, this clonotype turned up a few times. The gene calls are TRBV6-5 and TRBJ2-3; D not certain. The CDR3 is 15 residues long. Between the trimmed V and J ends, which lost 6 bases and 6 bases, there was a span of 19 bases. Germline assignment: CDR1 MNHEY and CDR2 SVGAGI. The CDR3 coding sequence is TGTGCCAGCAGCTACGCGGCCTCCCGCCCGGATACGCAGTATTTT. This gives the protein CASSYAASRPDTQYF.

J is TRBJ2-7 and V is TRBV4-2, with a possible D match to TRBD2 (6 bases). The CDR3 extends over 15 amino acids. The ends were cut back, 0 bases at V and 0 bases at J, with 9 bases in the middle. The V gene's germline CDR1 is LGHNA and CDR2 YNFKEQ. The CDR3 region has the DNA TGTGCCAGCAGCCAAGATCGGGAGTACTCCTACGAGCAGTACTTC. Its translation is CASSQDREYSYEQYF.